Presented here are 14 T cell receptor beta chains from one specimen sequenced in a study of post-analysis software for immune sequencing data. Study observations and caveats: In patients, TRBV5-6, TRBV5-1 and TRBV20-1 belonged to about five TRBV segments found more frequently than in controls.

Tagging with unique molecular identifiers was a feature of the TCR beta cDNA libraries. Via MiXCR, TCRdb re-called the PCR reads, giving one row per CDR3 protein. Of 750,000 to 900,000 distinct CDR3 sequences detected, around 45% appear once; the ten largest clones hold over 4.5%. The antigens of these receptors remain unknown. The sequenced sample was blood. The source is a girl aged 5-17 years with multiple sclerosis.

The table lists this clonotype with a few counts. V gene TRBV6-5 combines with J gene TRBJ2-5, with 9 nucleotides matching TRBD1. The J call may be wrong; the DNA end is better matched by TRBJ2-7. Germline CDR1 reads MNHEY; CDR2 reads SVGAGI. CDR3 length equals 15 residues. The CDR3: CASSFNGDRVHEQYF. The DNA for the CDR3 is TGTGCCAGCAGTTTCAATGGGGACAGGGTCCACGAGCAGTACTTC.

The rearrangement uses TRBV6-2 or TRBV6-3 and TRBJ2-5, with D perhaps TRBD2 (5 bases). V gave up 0 bases and J gave up 13 bases, with 15 bases separating them. Germline V gene data show CDR1 as MNHEY and CDR2 as SVGEGT. CDR3 length: 13 residues. For the CDR3, the DNA is TGTGCCAGCAGTTACTCGGAGGTCACGCGGCGGTACTTC. Amino acids: CASSYSEVTRRYF.

For this clonotype: A much larger clone lies one base from this, so it may be a read error. The rearrangement joins TRBV20-1 to TRBJ1-1, with D unclear. Germline CDR1 is DFQATT and CDR2 is SNEGSKA (reference sequence). CDR3 length equals 17 residues. The ends were cut back, 3 bases at V and 4 bases at J, with 24 bases in the middle. CDR3: CSASDKYRAARGTEAFF. CDR3 sequence (DNA): TGCAGTGCTAGCGATAAATATAGGGCAGCCCGGGGCACTGAAGCTTTCTTT.

This clonotype came up a few times. The chain couples TRBV24-1 to TRBJ2-1, with D unresolved. V lost 4 bases and J lost 6, with 9 bases in between. The CDR3 spans 13 residues. From germline, CDR1 is KGHDR and CDR2 SFDVKD. The CDR3 loop is CATSDPLLNEQFF. CDR3 DNA: TGTGCCACCAGTGACCCGCTGCTCAATGAGCAGTTCTTC.

In its sample, this clonotype was seen a few times. As DNA, the CDR3 is TGTGCCAGCCGGGGTGGTGGTCAGCCCCAGCATTTT. It codes for CASRGGGQPQHF. The rearrangement links TRBV12-3 or TRBV12-4 to TRBJ1-5; the D is unclear. Trimming left V 8 bases short and J 6 bases short, with 11 bases between. The CDR3 runs to 12 residues.

This clonotype was picked up a small number of times. The gene calls are TRBV7-6 and TRBJ2-1; possible D gene TRBD2, 6 bases. The V and J ends lost 1 base and 10 bases respectively, with 14 bases between them. Germline loops: CDR1 SGHVS, CDR2 FNYEAQ. This CDR3 is 14 amino acids long. The CDR3 bases are TGTGCCAGCAGCTTAGGCGGGGCCGGGGAAGAGCAGTTCTTC. Encoded protein: CASSLGGAGEEQFF.

The chain combines TRBV29-1 with TRBJ1-1; D gene uncertain. The length of the CDR3 is 12 residues. Trimming removed 6 bases from V and 1 base from J, with 9 bases in between. Germline V gives CDR1 SQVTM, CDR2 ANQGSEA. The CDR3 nucleotides are TGCAGCGTACAATTCACGAACACTGAAGCTTTCTTT. It specifies CSVQFTNTEAFF.

This chain links TRBV11-1 with TRBJ2-1, with D possibly TRBD1 on 6 matching bases. Per the germline V gene, CDR1 is SGHAT and CDR2 is FQDESV (reference sequence). The CDR3 runs to 13 residues. V was pared by 6 bases and J by 7 bases, with 13 bases between. DNA of the CDR3: TGTGCCAGCAGACCCTGGACAGCTAATGAGCAGTTCTTC. This translates into CASRPWTANEQFF.

This clonotype was recorded at least ten times. The gene calls are TRBV6-2 or TRBV6-3 and TRBJ2-1; TRBD2 matches at 12 bases. Germline V gene lookup returns CDR1 MNHEY and CDR2 SVGEGT. The CDR3 length is 13 residues. Trimming took 6 bases from V and 8 from J; bases not matched to a gene: 2. The CDR3 sequence is CASRASGRDEQFF. The CDR3 coding sequence is TGTGCCAGCAGGGCTAGCGGGAGGGATGAGCAGTTCTTC.

This sequence joins TRBV20-1 and TRBJ2-5, with D uncertain. CDR3 length equals 12 residues. Between the trimmed V and J ends, which lost 5 bases and 5 bases, there was a span of 12 bases. Germline V gene lookup returns CDR1 DFQATT and CDR2 SNEGSKA (reference sequence). CDR3 sequence reads: CSALQRLETQYF. CDR3 in DNA: TGCAGTGCTCTACAGAGATTGGAGACCCAGTACTTC.

CDR3 DNA sequence: TGCAGTGCTAGAGCACCGACAGATATGAACACTGAAGCTTTCTTT. Translating it yields CSARAPTDMNTEAFF. The chain recombines TRBV20-1 with TRBJ1-1, with a tentative D call TRBD1 (5 bases). V lost 1 base and J 0 bases, leaving 12 bases between the germline ends. This CDR3 has 15 amino acids. The germline V gene has CDR1 DFQATT and CDR2 SNEGSKA (reference sequence).

This chain connects TRBV12-3 or TRBV12-4 to TRBJ1-2; D gene uncertain. V was trimmed by 2 bases and J by 5 bases, leaving 9 bases between them. There are 13 residues in the CDR3. The CDR3 loop reads CASSLRAAYGYTF. For the CDR3, the DNA is TGTGCCAGCAGTTTAAGGGCAGCGTATGGCTACACCTTC.

The rearrangement joins TRBV29-1 to TRBJ2-7, with TRBD2 matching over 12 bases. J was trimmed by 0 bases and V by 7 bases; bases with no gene match: 4. CDR3 length: 14 residues. Germline V lookup: CDR1 SQVTM, CDR2 ANQGSEA. CDR3 amino acids: CSATGLAGSYEQYF. The DNA for the CDR3 is TGCAGCGCCACGGGACTAGCGGGCTCCTACGAGCAGTACTTC.

The chain links TRBV5-1 to TRBJ2-7, with D tentatively TRBD1 (5 bases). With 4 bases removed from V and 3 bases from J, the gap between germline ends came to 11 bases. The CDR3 runs 13 residues. The germline CDR1 and CDR2 sequences are SGHRS and YFSETQ. DNA for the CDR3: TGCGCCAGCAGCCCGATCACAGGCTACGAGCAGTACTTC. Amino acid sequence: CASSPITGYEQYF.